This paragraph covers one T cell receptor beta chain sequence. The CDR3 sequence is 13 residues long. With 5 bases clipped from V and 6 bases from J, the junction kept 1 base outside the gene matches. The germline V gene has CDR1 MNHNS and CDR2 SASEGT. These data come from a study of blood T cell repertoires in COVID-19. Data came from immunoSEQ multiplex PCR; TCRdb stores just in-frame clones and leaves some out. The sample has more than 300,000 clones; 86% are singletons. The source is a woman aged 50 to 65 with acute or convalescent COVID-19. Material for sequencing was peripheral blood. This sequence joins TRBV6-1 and TRBJ1-6; 7 bases match TRBD1. CDR3 loop: CASSRDSNSPLHF. CDR3 sequence (DNA): TGTGCCAGCAGTAGGGACAGTAATTCACCCCTCCACTTT.